The next 27 T cell receptor beta chains were all read from a single sample in a study of blood T cell repertoires in COVID-19. Profiled with immunoSEQ multiplex PCR; TCRdb holds only in-frame clones, not every one. The sample yields approximately 250,000 clones, less than 90% seen once. Sequencing input: peripheral blood. These receptors all come from a woman between 40 and 50 years old who had recovered from COVID-19.

This clone was seen many times. The chain employs TRBV19 and TRBJ1-2; 8 nucleotides match TRBD1. Germline V CDR1 and CDR2: LNHDA, SQIVND (reference sequence). The CDR3 sequence is 14 residues long. J lost 2 bases, V lost 7 bases, and 6 bases had no gene match. CDR3 bases: TGTGCCAGTACGGACAGGGCATTCAACTATGGCTACACCTTC. Translated, it gives CASTDRAFNYGYTF.

V and J are TRBV2 and TRBJ2-3; D is possibly TRBD2 (7 bases). Germline CDR1 reads SNHLY; CDR2 reads FYNNEI. Trimming shortened V by 8 bases and J by 6 bases, and 21 bases separated the two germline ends. This CDR3 has 15 residues. The CDR3 sequence is CASQPLGGARDTQYF. The CDR3 DNA follows: TGTGCCAGCCAACCCCTTGGGGGGGCGAGGGATACGCAGTATTTT.

The rearrangement links TRBV6-5 to TRBJ1-1, with D tentatively TRBD1 (5 bases). Per the germline V gene, CDR1 is MNHEY and CDR2 is SVGAGI. Trimming took 6 bases from V and 5 from J, leaving 19 bases between them. The CDR3 covers 15 residues. CDR3 bases: TGTGCCAGCAGATCCGGCGGGACCTCGAGAACTGAAGCTTTCTTT. Translating it yields CASRSGGTSRTEAFF.

This clone occurred once. This chain uses TRBV28 with TRBJ2-2; D perhaps matches TRBD2 (6 bases). From germline, CDR1 is MDHEN and CDR2 SYDVKM. The CDR3 covers 15 residues. The V end was cut by 5 bases, the J end by 5 bases, with 15 bases between. CDR3 bases: TGTGCCAGCAGTCCAGGGTCGGCGGGGACCGGGGAGCTGTTTTTT. Residues: CASSPGSAGTGELFF.

This clone appeared once. V and J are TRBV4-2 and TRBJ2-1, with 12 bases fitting TRBD2. Unmatched junction bases numbered 8, after V lost 1 base and J lost 4 bases. The germline V gene has CDR1 LGHNA and CDR2 YNFKEQ. The CDR3 covers 18 residues. The CDR3 loop reads CASSQVPSGGAGYNEQFF. Written as DNA, the CDR3 is TGTGCCAGCAGCCAAGTCCCTAGCGGGGGGGCCGGTTACAATGAGCAGTTCTTC.

The CDR3 here is CASSLDGLAVQGLDEQFF. The CDR3 DNA is TGTGCCAGCAGCTTAGATGGGTTGGCTGTGCAGGGTCTCGATGAGCAGTTCTTC. The chain uses TRBV11-2 and TRBJ2-1; TRBD1 is a possible D gene (5 bases). The CDR3 covers 18 residues. The V gene lost 0 bases and the J gene lost 8 bases, with 23 bases spanning the gap. Looked up from germline, CDR1 is SGHAT and CDR2 is FQNNGV.

The CDR3 DNA sequence: TGTGCCAGCAGTCTGCAGGGAAGAGAGACCCAGTACTTC. Its protein product is CASSLQGRETQYF. V usage is TRBV28 and J usage is TRBJ2-5; possible D gene TRBD1, 5 bases. The CDR3 runs 13 residues. Germline V lookup: CDR1 MDHEN, CDR2 SYDVKM. Trimming shortened V by 5 bases and J by 4 bases, and 11 bases separated the two germline ends.

The V and J genes are TRBV3-1 (or the pseudogene TRBV3-2) and TRBJ1-5; D remains unclear. CDR3 length: 15 residues. The ends were cut back, 4 bases at V and 0 bases at J, with 10 bases in the middle. In germline, CDR1 is LGHDT, CDR2 YNNKEL (reference sequence). The CDR3 sequence is CASSPGLYSNQPQHF. DNA of the CDR3: TGTGCCAGCAGCCCAGGACTGTATAGCAATCAGCCCCAGCATTTT.

The chain employs TRBV7-2 and TRBJ1-6, with D unresolved. V was trimmed by 8 bases and J by 0 bases, leaving 11 bases between them. Germline loops: CDR1 SGHTA, CDR2 FQGNSA. CDR3 size: 15 residues. The CDR3 is CASRVGSSYNSPLHF. CDR3 bases: TGTGCCAGCCGGGTCGGAAGCTCCTATAATTCACCCCTCCACTTT.

The rearrangement uses TRBV28 and TRBJ2-7; D might be TRBD1 (8 bases). Germline values: CDR1 MDHEN, CDR2 SYDVKM. CDR3 length equals 14 residues. The V end was cut by 7 bases, the J end by 5 bases, with 18 bases between. CDR3 loop: CASIRTGRVNEQYF. The CDR3 nucleotides are TGTGCCAGCATTCGGACAGGGAGGGTAAACGAGCAGTACTTC.

The V and J genes are TRBV5-4 and TRBJ2-2; TRBD1 matches 7 bases. The CDR3 consists of 15 residues. Germline CDR1 is SGHNT and CDR2 is YYREEE (reference sequence). The V segment lost 1 base and the J segment 3 bases; nucleotides outside the gene matches: 3. The CDR3 reads CASSLRGLYTGELFF. The CDR3 DNA is TGTGCCAGCAGCTTGAGGGGGCTCTACACCGGGGAGCTGTTTTTT.

This chain connects TRBV25-1 to TRBJ1-6, with TRBD1 identical over 8 bases. With V trimmed by 2 bases and J by 6 bases, 3 bases remained unmatched. Germline CDR1 reads MGHDK; CDR2 reads SYGVNS. There are 15 residues in the CDR3. In nucleotides, the CDR3 is TGTGCCAGCAGTGAAAGAACAGGGGGTAATTCACCCCTCCACTTT. Translated: CASSERTGGNSPLHF.

This clone was observed once. This chain links TRBV6-5 with TRBJ1-5; D gene ambiguous. Trimming removed 6 bases at V and 2 bases at J, with 11 bases between. The length of the CDR3 is 14 residues. The germline V gene encodes CDR1 MNHEY and CDR2 SVGAGI. CDR3: CASRGGYGNQPQHF. CDR3 in DNA: TGTGCCAGCAGGGGAGGTTACGGCAATCAGCCCCAGCATTTT.

The chain couples TRBV19 to TRBJ2-7; TRBD2 aligns across 13 bases. With V trimmed by 3 bases and J by 7 bases, 6 bases remained unmatched. Germline V lookup: CDR1 LNHDA, CDR2 SQIVND (reference sequence). The CDR3 length is 15 residues. The CDR3 spells CASSIGTSGVTEQYF. In DNA, the CDR3 is TGTGCCAGTAGTATCGGGACTAGCGGGGTTACGGAGCAGTACTTC.

This clone has a handful of counts. The V call is TRBV9, the J call TRBJ1-6; D perhaps matches TRBD1 (5 bases). Per the germline V gene, CDR1 is SGDLS and CDR2 is YYNGEE. The CDR3 is made up of 15 amino acids. Trimming removed 7 bases from V and 7 bases from J, with 18 bases in between. The CDR3 DNA reads TGTGCCAGCCAGAGGTTTCCGGGACTCAATTCACCCCTCCACTTT. Translation: CASQRFPGLNSPLHF.

With respect to this clone: The junction departs from the called germline gene at one end, perhaps through a read error. J is TRBJ2-3 and V is TRBV19; TRBD1 agrees at 10 bases. In germline, CDR1 is LNHDA, CDR2 SQIVND (reference sequence). CDR3 length: 15 residues. The CDR3 here is CASRILGTGAYTQYF. Written as DNA, the CDR3 is TGTGCCAGTCGTATCCTTGGGACAGGGGCTTATACGCAGTATTTT.

The chain uses TRBV5-1 and TRBJ2-7; tentative D call: TRBD2 (5 bases). The CDR3 sequence is 16 residues long. Germline CDR1 reads SGHRS; CDR2 reads YFSETQ. The ends were cut back, 0 bases at V and 0 bases at J, with 13 bases in the middle. CDR3 in amino acids: CASSLDRTLSSYEQYF. CDR3 sequence (DNA): TGCGCCAGCAGCTTGGATCGGACTCTCAGCTCCTACGAGCAGTACTTC.

This clone has only one observation. The chain links TRBV2 to TRBJ1-4, with D possibly being TRBD1 (6 bases). CDR1 and CDR2 from the germline V gene are SNHLY and FYNNEI. Trimming took off 2 bases at V and 5 bases at J, with 12 bases between the two ends. The CDR3 covers 15 residues. DNA of the CDR3: TGTGCCAGCAGTGAAAGGGCGGACAGCAATGAAAAACTGTTTTTT. Translated: CASSERADSNEKLFF.

V gene TRBV3-1 (or the pseudogene TRBV3-2) combines with J gene TRBJ1-2, with 9 bases lining up with TRBD1. With V trimmed by 4 bases and J by 5 bases, 8 bases remained unmatched. The CDR3 covers 15 residues. The germline V gene has CDR1 LGHDT and CDR2 YNNKEL (reference sequence). The chain's CDR3 is CASSPWTGDGYGYTF. The CDR3 bases are TGTGCCAGCAGCCCCTGGACAGGGGATGGTTATGGCTACACCTTC.

The rearrangement links TRBV27 to TRBJ1-5, with D perhaps matching TRBD1 (5 bases). Germline V gives CDR1 MNHEY, CDR2 SMNVEV (reference sequence). The germline V and J ends were trimmed by 7 bases and 0 bases, with 16 bases remaining between them. The CDR3 runs to 16 residues. This CDR3 is CASKNQGLHSNQPQHF. Here the CDR3 DNA reads TGTGCCAGCAAGAATCAGGGTTTACATAGCAATCAGCCCCAGCATTTT.

The rearrangement uses TRBV24-1 and TRBJ2-2, with no clear D. Germline V gives CDR1 KGHDR, CDR2 SFDVKD. V dropped 2 bases and J dropped 6 bases, with 15 bases sitting between them. The CDR3 length is 16 residues. CDR3 bases: TGTGCCACCAGTGATTCGTGGCGAGGCAACGCCGGGGAGCTGTTTTTT. This sequence encodes CATSDSWRGNAGELFF.

This chain links TRBV18 with TRBJ2-7; a weak D match, TRBD1 (6 bases). This CDR3 is built from 12 residues. Germline loops: CDR1 KGHSH, CDR2 LQKENI. Trimming left V 6 bases short and J 3 bases short, with 9 bases between. CDR3 amino acids: CASSLDSYEQYF. As DNA, the CDR3 is TGTGCCAGCTCCCTGGACAGCTACGAGCAGTACTTC.

The chain combines TRBV6-5 with TRBJ2-7; 7 nucleotides line up with TRBD2. The CDR3 is 15 amino acids. Trimming removed 7 bases from V and 4 bases from J; junction bases left unmatched: 13. Germline V gene sequence: CDR1 MNHEY, CDR2 SVGAGI. This CDR3 is CASMGPEGGSYEQYF. CDR3 DNA sequence: TGTGCCAGCATGGGTCCCGAGGGAGGGTCGTACGAGCAGTACTTC.

This clone showed up just a few times. This chain links TRBV2 with TRBJ1-2, with D uncertain. Per germline, CDR1 SNHLY and CDR2 FYNNEI. This CDR3 is built from 15 residues. Between the trimmed V and J ends, which lost 4 bases and 0 bases, there was a span of 12 bases. The chain's CDR3 is CASSAGGISNYGYTF. The CDR3 DNA reads as TGTGCCAGCAGTGCCGGAGGGATCTCTAACTATGGCTACACCTTC.

The rearrangement uses TRBV19 and TRBJ1-5, with 8 bases aligning to TRBD1. Germline V gene lookup returns CDR1 LNHDA and CDR2 SQIVND (reference sequence). There are 14 residues in the CDR3. V was pared by 5 bases and J by 5 bases, with 5 bases of the junction left unmatched. CDR3 in amino acids: CASSFGQGDQPQHF. CDR3 DNA sequence: TGTGCCAGTAGTTTTGGACAGGGAGATCAGCCCCAGCATTTT.

The chain is built from TRBV19 and TRBJ1-5, with TRBD1 matching 8 bases. Per germline, CDR1 LNHDA and CDR2 SQIVND (reference sequence). CDR3 length: 15 amino acids. V shed 6 bases and J 0 bases; nucleotides not matched to a gene: 4. CDR3 coding DNA: TGTGCCAGTAGGCCAACAGGGGGTAGCAATCAGCCCCAGCATTTT. It yields the protein CASRPTGGSNQPQHF.

The chain joins TRBV2 to TRBJ1-1; D possibly corresponds to TRBD1 (6 bases). This CDR3 has 14 residues. CDR1 SNHLY and CDR2 FYNNEI come from the germline V gene. Trimming removed 7 bases from V and 5 bases from J, with 17 bases in between. In DNA form, the CDR3 reads TGTGCCAGCATCTCCTTGGGAGGGGGGACTGAAGCTTTCTTT. It yields the protein CASISLGGGTEAFF. The variable domain in full, with the rest retrieved from reference TRBV2 and TRBJ1-1, is EPEVTQTPSHQVTQMGQEVILRCVPISNHLYFYWYRQILGQKVEFLVSFYNNEISEKSEIFDDQFSVERPDGSNFTLKIRSTKLEDSAMYFCASISLGGGTEAFFGQGTRLTVV.